The rows below give T cell receptor beta chains drawn from one sample of a study of cytomegalovirus exposure and HLA in healthy donors. The protocol was immunoSEQ multiplex PCR, while the TCRdb copy is restricted to in-frame clones and leaves out a portion. In the table there are 150,000 to 200,000 clones, approximately 71% of which are singletons. The sample consisted of PBMCs. Receptors originate from a man in his late teens or twenties in good health and CMV-seropositive. Each CDR3 is given with its conserved first and last residue. The order of the fields is J gene, clone size, V gene, D gene, CDR3 DNA, CDR3 protein. D genes are given only for firm matches. Size tells how often a clone was seen (once, few, many) or the class of an expanded clone, and some rows leave it out.

TRBJ1-1 | . | TRBV5-4 | . | TGTGCCAGCAGCTTGGACTTTGGCACTGAAGCTTTCTTT | CASSLDFGTEAFF
TRBJ2-5 | . | TRBV27 | . | TGTGCCAGCAGTCGCCAGGCCCAAGAGACCCAGTACTTC | CASSRQAQETQYF
TRBJ2-4 | . | TRBV7-2 | . | TGTGCCAGCAGCTTCCGGGGGAACGCTGCCAAAAACATTCAGTACTTC | CASSFRGNAAKNIQYF
TRBJ2-1 | . | TRBV7-3 | TRBD2 | TGTGCCGGCAGCTTAAGTAGCGGGAACAATGAGCAGTTCTTC | CAGSLSSGNNEQFF
TRBJ1-2 | . | TRBV9 | . | TGTGCCAGCAGTGAAACGATAGGACAGCAGGATGCCGTCTATGGCTACACCTTC | CASSETIGQQDAVYGYTF
TRBJ1-3 | . | TRBV9 | . | TGTGCCAGCAGCGTAGAACAGGCTGGAAACACCATATATTTT | CASSVEQAGNTIYF
TRBJ1-1 | few | TRBV7-9 | . | TGTGCCAGCAGCCAACAGGCGGGGCCAACTGAAGCTTTCTTT | CASSQQAGPTEAFF
TRBJ2-5 | . | TRBV5-1 | . | TGCGCCAGCAGCTTGGCCCCTACCCGGGGGGAGACCCAGTACTTC | CASSLAPTRGETQYF
TRBJ1-2 | . | TRBV28 | TRBD1 | TGTGCCAGCAGGAACGACAGGGGGCTCAACTATGGCTACACCTTC | CASRNDRGLNYGYTF
TRBJ2-5 | . | TRBV7-9 | . | TGTGCCAGCAGCTTAGGACAGCAAGAGACCCAGTACTTC | CASSLGQQETQYF
TRBJ2-5 | . | TRBV2 | TRBD1 | TGTGCCAGCAGGACAGGGGGCGTTCCTTCAGAGACCCAGTACTTC | CASRTGGVPSETQYF
TRBJ2-1 | once | TRBV2 | TRBD2 | TGTGCCAGCACCGGGACTAGCGGGAGGGTAGATGAGCAGTTCTTC | CASTGTSGRVDEQFF
TRBJ1-1 | . | TRBV4-1 | TRBD1 | TGCGCCAGCAGCCTTCGGGACAGGCGACTTGTGAACACTGAAGCTTTCTTT | CASSLRDRRLVNTEAFF
TRBJ1-2 | . | TRBV28 | . | TGTGCCAGCAGACTGACTCCCAACTATGGCTACACCTTC | CASRLTPNYGYTF
TRBJ2-1 | once | TRBV18 | TRBD2 | TGTGCCAGCTCACCAAGCGGGAGGAAAGTTAATGAGCAGTTCTTC | CASSPSGRKVNEQFF
TRBJ1-6 | . | TRBV2 | . | TGTGCCAGCATGGACTACGAGGATTCACCCCTCCACTTT | CASMDYEDSPLHF
TRBJ2-3 | . | TRBV5-1 | TRBD1 | TGCGCCAGCAGCCCGGACAGGGCCCCAGATACGCAGTATTTT | CASSPDRAPDTQYF
TRBJ2-7 | . | TRBV14 | . | TGTGCCAGCAGTCCCATCTTTAGTTACGAGCAGTACTTC | CASSPIFSYEQYF
TRBJ2-7 | . | TRBV28 | TRBD2 | TGTGCCAGTTGGGGAGGGACGGGTGAAAGTGAGCAGTACTTC | CASWGGTGESEQYF
TRBJ1-5 | . | TRBV30 | TRBD1 | TGTGCCTGGAGCACACAGGGGAACCAGCCCCAGCATTTT | CAWSTQGNQPQHF
TRBJ2-1 | . | TRBV27 | TRBD1 | TGTGCCAGCCGTAGCCGGGACAGGGGTTACAATGAGCAGTTCTTC | CASRSRDRGYNEQFF
TRBJ2-5 | few | TRBV6-1 | . | TGTGCCAGCAGTGCCGCGGGGGGTGCAGGGGGGTTTGAGACCCAGTACTTC | CASSAAGGAGGFETQYF
TRBJ1-1 | . | TRBV10-2 | . | TGCGCCAGCAGTCCTCGGGGAATGTGTGAAGCTTTCTTT | CASSPRGMCEAFF
TRBJ2-7 | . | TRBV7-9 | . | TGTGCCAGCAGCTTAGCAGGGGGAGATTACGAGCAGTACTTC | CASSLAGGDYEQYF
TRBJ2-7 | . | TRBV9 | . | TGTGCCAGCAGCCCCTCGCTACTCACCTACGAGCAGTACTTC | CASSPSLLTYEQYF
TRBJ2-7 | once | TRBV7-9 | . | TGTGCCAGCAGCTTATCCCAGGGTGATCAGTACTTC | CASSLSQGDQYF
TRBJ2-2 | once | TRBV5-1 | . | TGCGCCAGCCGTTCTTTTGCGGGGAGAGCTACCGGGGAGCTGTTTTTT | CASRSFAGRATGELFF
TRBJ1-1 | . | TRBV5-1 | . | TGCGCCAGCAGCTTTGAGATCTCGAACACTGAAGCTTTCTTT | CASSFEISNTEAFF
TRBJ2-7 | . | TRBV4-1 | . | TGCGCCAGCAGCCGATCGGACTATCCCTACGAGCAGTACTTC | CASSRSDYPYEQYF
TRBJ1-1 | few | TRBV2 | . | TGTGCCAGCAGCACTACCCGGGACAAAGGGAACACTGAAGCTTTCTTT | CASSTTRDKGNTEAFF
TRBJ2-3 | . | TRBV9 | TRBD2 | TGTGCCAGCAGCGCGACTAGCGTCACCACGGATACGCAGTATTTT | CASSATSVTTDTQYF
TRBJ1-1 | . | TRBV19 | . | TGTGCCAGTTCTCTCAACGGACCCCCGGGGGTCACTGAAGCTTTCTTT | CASSLNGPPGVTEAFF
TRBJ1-1 | . | TRBV6-5 | . | TGTGCCAGCAGTCCTGACCCCGGCGGCACTGAAGCTTTCTTT | CASSPDPGGTEAFF
TRBJ2-7 | once | TRBV29-1 | TRBD1 | TGCAGCGTTGAAGACGGGCTGATCGGACAGGGGGGCCACGAGCAGTACTTC | CSVEDGLIGQGGHEQYF
TRBJ2-3 | . | TRBV6-4 | . | TGTGCCAGCAGTGAGGCAGGCACAGATACGCAGTATTTT | CASSEAGTDTQYF
TRBJ2-1 | . | TRBV7-9 | TRBD2 | TGTGCCAGCGCCGGGACTAGACAATCCAAAGGGGGCAATGAGCAGTTCTTC | CASAGTRQSKGGNEQFF
TRBJ1-1 | . | TRBV10-3 | . | TGTGCCATCAGTGAGTCACAGGGTTGGGGCACTGAAGCTTTCTTT | CAISESQGWGTEAFF
TRBJ1-5 | . | TRBV5-1 | TRBD1 | TGCGCCAGCAGCCCAGGGACAGGGGGCAATCAGCCCCAGCATTTT | CASSPGTGGNQPQHF
TRBJ2-3 | . | TRBV19 | TRBD2 | TGTGCCAGTAGTATATATAGCGGGGCTAGCACAGATACGCAGTATTTT | CASSIYSGASTDTQYF
TRBJ2-2 | . | TRBV15 | TRBD2 | TGTGCCACCAGCAGAGATATGGTAGCGGGATCCGGGGAGCTGTTTTTT | CATSRDMVAGSGELFF
TRBJ1-2 | few | TRBV27 | . | TGTGCCAGCAGTGTCACTTCAGGGTATGGCTACACCTTC | CASSVTSGYGYTF
TRBJ2-2 | . | TRBV11-3 | . | TGTGCCAGCAGCCCGGGATCTCACACCGGGGAGCTGTTTTTT | CASSPGSHTGELFF
TRBJ1-3 | . | TRBV11-2 | . | TGTGCCAGCACCCTCAGGGTTCTCGGAAACACCATATATTTT | CASTLRVLGNTIYF
TRBJ2-1 | . | TRBV9 | TRBD1 | TGTGCCAGCAGCGTGGGAAGGGGGCTGGGTGAGCAGTTCTTC | CASSVGRGLGEQFF
TRBJ2-1 | . | TRBV10-1 | TRBD2 | TGCGCCAGCAGTGAGTCGAGTCGAACTAGCGGGAGACGCAATGAGCAGTTCTTC | CASSESSRTSGRRNEQFF
TRBJ1-4 | . | TRBV4-2 | . | TGTGCCAGCAGCCAAGATTTCTTGATAGGGAGATCTAATGAAAAACTGTTTTTT | CASSQDFLIGRSNEKLFF
TRBJ1-1 | . | TRBV28 | . | TGTGCCAGCAGCAACGTACAGGGGAACACTGAAGCTTTCTTT | CASSNVQGNTEAFF
TRBJ2-7 | . | TRBV6-4 | . | TGTGCCAGCAGTGACAACGGGTACTTC | CASSDNGYF
TRBJ2-1 | . | TRBV2 | . | TGTGCCAGCAACAGTGAGCTTCCCTACAATGAGCAGTTCTTC | CASNSELPYNEQFF
TRBJ2-1 | . | TRBV9 | . | TGTGCCAGCAGCGACGGGGGTAGCGTTTACAATGAGCAGTTCTTC | CASSDGGSVYNEQFF
TRBJ2-1 | . | TRBV29-1 | TRBD1 | TGCAGCGTTGAAGCCAGACAGGGTATAGGCAATGAGCAGTTCTTC | CSVEARQGIGNEQFF
TRBJ2-2 | . | TRBV2 | . | TGTGCCAGCAAATTATTCAACACCGGGGAGCTGTTTTTT | CASKLFNTGELFF
TRBJ1-1 | . | TRBV30 | . | TGTGCCATGGTGACAGTAAGGACTGAAGCTTTCTTT | CAMVTVRTEAFF
TRBJ2-1 | few | TRBV11-2 | TRBD2 | TGTGCCAGCAGCTTAGTAGCGGGCTTCGCCAATGAGCAGTTCTTC | CASSLVAGFANEQFF
TRBJ1-1 | few | TRBV23-1 | . | TGCGCCCCTTTGGGCGGTAGGCGGGACCAGAACACTGAAGCTTTCTTT | CAPLGGRRDQNTEAFF